Listed here are 27 T cell receptor beta chains from one sample, sequenced in a study of blood T cell repertoires in COVID-19. Repertoires were generated with immunoSEQ multiplex PCR, while TCRdb's copy carries only in-frame clones and drops some. The repertoire holds fewer than 250,000 clones, under 90% seen once, with about 6% in the top ten. The specimen was peripheral blood. The receptors stem from a man aged 55 to 70 who had recovered from COVID-19.

The chain combines TRBV5-1 with TRBJ1-2; D is undetermined. Germline values: CDR1 SGHRS, CDR2 YFSETQ. Trimming stripped 1 base from V and 4 bases from J, with 11 bases between. This CDR3 contains 14 residues. CDR3 in amino acids: CASSLIPGGYGYTF. As DNA, the CDR3 is TGCGCCAGCAGCTTGATTCCGGGAGGCTATGGCTACACCTTC.

The rearrangement joins TRBV5-4 to TRBJ2-1, with D perhaps matching TRBD1 (6 bases). Germline V CDR1 and CDR2: SGHNT, YYREEE (reference sequence). The CDR3 covers 15 residues. Trimming cost V 3 bases and J 0 bases, with 10 bases left between them. CDR3 nucleotides: TGTGCCAGCAGCTCGGGACAACCCTCCTACAATGAGCAGTTCTTC. Translated: CASSSGQPSYNEQFF.

The chain couples TRBV5-1 to TRBJ2-2, with TRBD1 identical over 7 bases. The V segment lost 0 bases and the J segment 1 base; nucleotides outside the gene matches: 3. The CDR3 spans 16 residues. Germline V gene sequence: CDR1 SGHRS, CDR2 YFSETQ. For the CDR3, the DNA is TGCGCCAGCAGCTTGGTACAGGGGCTGAACACCGGGGAGCTGTTTTTT. This codes for CASSLVQGLNTGELFF.

The J gene is TRBJ2-2, the V gene TRBV7-2, with D perhaps matching TRBD2 (5 bases). Germline CDR1 and CDR2: SGHTA and FQGNSA. Trimming pared 4 bases from V and 7 bases from J, leaving 13 bases between. The CDR3 loop spans 14 amino acids. The CDR3: CASSYAGHGGELFF. DNA for the CDR3: TGTGCCAGCAGCTATGCGGGCCATGGCGGGGAGCTGTTTTTT.

The chain combines TRBV3-1 (or the pseudogene TRBV3-2) with TRBJ2-3; 9 bases agree with TRBD2. The V segment lost 6 bases and the J segment 2 bases; nucleotides outside the gene matches: 9. The germline V gene has CDR1 LGHDT and CDR2 YNNKEL (reference sequence). This CDR3 comprises 16 residues. This chain's CDR3 is CASSPLAGYFTDTQYF. CDR3 DNA sequence: TGTGCCAGCAGTCCTCTAGCGGGATACTTCACAGATACGCAGTATTTT.

The CDR3 sequence is CASSVDRWSNQPQHF. CDR3 nucleotide sequence: TGTGCCAGCAGCGTCGACAGGTGGAGCAATCAGCCCCAGCATTTT. The chain employs TRBV6-5 and TRBJ1-5; maybe TRBD1 (6 bases). This CDR3 is built from 15 residues. Germline CDR1 reads MNHEY; CDR2 reads SVGAGI. V shed 6 bases and J shed 1 base, with 13 bases lying between them.

A remark on this clone: At one end, the junction sequence differs from germline, possibly due to a read error. Written as DNA, the CDR3 is TGTGCCAGCAGTCACTCCGGACAGGGAGGCGAGACCCAGTACTTC. It specifies CASSHSGQGGETQYF. The chain uses TRBV6-5 and TRBJ2-5, with 8 bases lining up with TRBD1. The germline CDR1 and CDR2 sequences are MNHEY and SVGAGI. The CDR3 is 15 residues long.

The rearrangement links TRBV5-1 to TRBJ2-3; the D gene is possibly TRBD2 (5 bases). Trimming pared 7 bases from V and 7 bases from J, leaving 19 bases between. Germline lookup yields CDR1 SGHRS and CDR2 YFSETQ. This CDR3 has 14 amino acids. The CDR3 reads CASRGEGGPYTQYF. CDR3 in DNA: TGCGCCAGCCGGGGAGAGGGTGGGCCGTATACGCAGTATTTT.

This chain joins TRBV9 and TRBJ1-1, with 9 bases that match TRBD1. Germline V gives CDR1 SGDLS, CDR2 YYNGEE. V dropped 5 bases and J dropped 11; count of bases not matched to a gene: 16. The CDR3 totals 15 residues. The CDR3 reads CASSNPDRGDFKAFF. The CDR3 bases are TGTGCCAGCAGTAACCCGGACAGGGGTGATTTTAAGGCTTTCTTT. The variable domain in full, completed from reference TRBV9 and TRBJ1-1, reads DSGVTQTPKHLITATGQRVTLRCSPRSGDLSVYWYQQSLDQGLQFLIQYYNGEERAKGNILERFSAQQFPDLHSELNLSSLELGDSALYFCASSNPDRGDFKAFFGQGTRLTVV.

The V and J genes are TRBV12-5 and TRBJ2-7; maybe TRBD2 (5 bases). Trimming left V 0 bases short and J 7 bases short, with 10 bases between. From germline, CDR1 is LGHNT and CDR2 FRNRAP. The CDR3 has 13 amino acids. CDR3 region: CASGLVGVGEQYF. The DNA for the CDR3 is TGTGCTAGTGGTTTGGTCGGGGTAGGGGAGCAGTACTTC.

The chain is built from TRBV6-5 and TRBJ1-1; D is possibly TRBD1 (6 bases). The CDR3 loop spans 13 amino acids. With 10 bases removed from V and 3 bases from J, the gap between germline ends came to 15 bases. The germline gives CDR1 MNHEY, CDR2 SVGAGI. DNA of the CDR3: TGTGCCACCCGAGTTGAGGGGGACACTGAAGCTTTCTTT. It yields the protein CATRVEGDTEAFF.

The chain couples TRBV27 to TRBJ2-1; 9 bases are shared with TRBD2. Per germline, CDR1 MNHEY and CDR2 SMNVEV (reference sequence). This CDR3 comprises 14 residues. V gave up 3 bases and J gave up 8 bases; unmatched junction bases: 5. The CDR3 nucleotides read TGTGCCAGCAGTTTGGCGGGAGGGCCTTATGAGCAGTTCTTC. It encodes CASSLAGGPYEQFF.

V gene TRBV6-2 or TRBV6-3 combines with J gene TRBJ2-3, with 10 bases identical to TRBD2. The CDR3 is 16 amino acids. V gave up 3 bases and J gave up 0 bases; unmatched junction bases: 3. CDR1 MNHEY and CDR2 SVGEGT come from the germline V gene. In nucleotides, the CDR3 is TGTGCCAGCAGTTATCGGACTAGCGGTAGCACAGATACGCAGTATTTT. It specifies CASSYRTSGSTDTQYF.

The chain is built from TRBV28 and TRBJ2-7, with 13 positions matching TRBD2. The J segment lost 0 bases and the V segment lost 6 bases, leaving 5 bases of the junction unmatched. The germline CDR1 and CDR2 sequences are MDHEN and SYDVKM. The CDR3 is 16 residues long. This CDR3 is CASRTSGRTTSYEQYF. The CDR3 DNA sequence: TGTGCCAGCAGGACTAGCGGGAGGACCACCTCCTACGAGCAGTACTTC.

The chain joins TRBV2 to TRBJ1-2; tentative D call: TRBD1 (5 bases). Germline V gives CDR1 SNHLY, CDR2 FYNNEI. Trimming removed 4 bases at V and 13 bases at J, with 22 bases between. The CDR3 extends over 14 amino acids. CDR3 in DNA: TGTGCCAGCAGTGGTCGGGCACAGGTCCACCCTCCCACCTTC. Translated, it gives CASSGRAQVHPPTF.

The chain joins TRBV3-1 (or the pseudogene TRBV3-2) to TRBJ2-3, with TRBD1 matching 7 bases. Germline values: CDR1 LGHDT, CDR2 YNNKEL (reference sequence). The J segment lost 11 bases and the V segment lost 1 base, leaving 6 bases of the junction unmatched. The CDR3 is made up of 13 amino acids. The CDR3 DNA follows: TGTGCCAGCAGCCAAGGACAGGGAGTCATGCAGTATTTT. It is translated as CASSQGQGVMQYF.

This chain connects TRBV4-1 to TRBJ1-2; weak D call: TRBD1 (6 bases). Germline CDR1 MGHRA, CDR2 YSYEKL. The CDR3 runs 13 residues. Trimming cost V 1 base and J 5 bases, with 8 bases left between them. This chain's CDR3 is CASSQGTVYGYTF. CDR3 in DNA: TGCGCCAGCAGCCAAGGGACAGTGTATGGCTACACCTTC.

The chain uses TRBV5-4 and TRBJ2-1; 7 bases fit TRBD2. CDR1 and CDR2 (germline): SGHNT, YYREEE (reference sequence). Trimming removed 0 bases from V and 7 bases from J; junction bases left unmatched: 7. CDR3 size: 15 residues. As DNA, the CDR3 is TGTGCCAGCAGCTTGGAAGCTAGCGGAGCTAATGAGCAGTTCTTC. Translation gives CASSLEASGANEQFF.

The chain combines TRBV5-6 with TRBJ1-1; D unclear. Germline V CDR1 and CDR2: SGHDT, YYEEEE. V lost 2 bases and J lost 2, with 4 bases in between. This CDR3 contains 12 residues. CDR3 in DNA: TGTGCCAGCAGCTTCGTTAACACTGAAGCTTTCTTT. It specifies CASSFVNTEAFF.

The rearrangement joins TRBV11-3 to TRBJ2-7; D might be TRBD2 (6 bases). Germline V gene sequence: CDR1 SGHNT, CDR2 YENEEA. The CDR3 has 15 amino acids. Deletions cut 4 bases from V and 6 bases from J, with 19 bases between. CDR3 sequence: CASSSGQDAGSEQYF. In nucleotides, the CDR3 is TGTGCCAGCAGCTCCGGACAAGACGCCGGGAGCGAGCAGTACTTC.

The chain is built from TRBV30 and TRBJ1-5; no reliable D call. CDR1 is GTSNPN, CDR2 SVGIG, per germline (reference sequence). The V end lost 0 bases, the J end lost 5 bases, and 8 bases lay between the germline ends. CDR3 length: 13 residues. The CDR3 sequence: CAWSVQWDQPQHF. DNA for the CDR3: TGTGCCTGGAGTGTACAGTGGGATCAGCCCCAGCATTTT.

V gene TRBV18 combines with J gene TRBJ2-7; 9 bases line up with TRBD2. This CDR3 spans 14 amino acids. Per germline, CDR1 KGHSH and CDR2 LQKENI. After removal of 3 bases from V and 3 bases from J, the junction contained 3 bases not matched to a gene. The CDR3 DNA sequence: TGTGCCAGCTCACCGATTAGCGGGGGCTACGAGCAGTACTTC. Amino acid sequence: CASSPISGGYEQYF.

The J gene is TRBJ1-2, the V gene TRBV4-2; no definite D call. This CDR3 contains 14 residues. Germline loops: CDR1 LGHNA, CDR2 YNFKEQ. Trimming removed 1 base from V and 4 bases from J, with 10 bases in between. The CDR3 nucleotides read TGTGCCAGCAGCCAAGGCGGCTCTTCCTATGGCTACACCTTC. It translates to CASSQGGSSYGYTF.

This rearrangement joins TRBV7-3 to TRBJ2-1; 12 bases match TRBD2. The CDR3 loop spans 19 amino acids. Germline V gene data show CDR1 as SGHTA and CDR2 as FQGTGA. The trim removed 0 bases at V and 0 bases at J, leaving 6 bases unmatched. As DNA, the CDR3 is TGTGCCAGCAGCTTAACGGGACTAGCGGGCCGGGGCTCCTACAATGAGCAGTTCTTC. This encodes CASSLTGLAGRGSYNEQFF.

This clone was observed a few times. The gene calls are TRBV7-6 and TRBJ2-2; a weak D match, TRBD2 (6 bases). CDR1 is SGHVS, CDR2 FNYEAQ, per germline. With 0 bases removed from V and 6 bases from J, the gap between germline ends came to 11 bases. This CDR3 spans 15 amino acids. The CDR3: CASSLAGGKAGELFF. The CDR3 nucleotides are TGTGCCAGCAGCTTAGCTGGGGGGAAGGCCGGGGAGCTGTTTTTT.

The chain links TRBV6-5 to TRBJ1-5; D possibly corresponds to TRBD1 (5 bases). This CDR3 spans 14 amino acids. V lost 4 bases and J 5 bases, leaving 12 bases between the germline ends. The germline V gene encodes CDR1 MNHEY and CDR2 SVGAGI. The CDR3 protein is CASSWVPGDQPQHF. As DNA, the CDR3 is TGTGCCAGCAGTTGGGTCCCGGGGGATCAGCCCCAGCATTTT.

The chain carries TRBV28 and TRBJ1-4, with TRBD1 matching over 9 bases. Germline V gives CDR1 MDHEN, CDR2 SYDVKM. The CDR3 extends over 15 amino acids. J gave up 3 bases and V 4 bases, and 3 bases lay outside the gene matches. The CDR3 loop is CASSWTGASNEKLFF. CDR3 nucleotides: TGTGCCAGCAGTTGGACAGGGGCGTCTAATGAAAAACTGTTTTTT.